This is a list of T cell receptor beta chains from one sample in a study of T cells after yellow fever vaccination. TCRdb passed the 5' RACE reads through MiXCR, listing each CDR3 protein once. The sample carries approximately 450,000 distinct CDR3 sequences, approximately 19% recorded once. Sequenced here: PBMCs, sampled before the yellow fever booster vaccination. The receptors stem from a man aged 18 to 29 who received the YFV17D yellow fever vaccine. CDR3s include the opening cysteine and the closing phenylalanine or tryptophan.

V: TRBV7-6; J: TRBJ1-1; CDR3: CASSTPRGPGTVNTEAFF
V: TRBV7-3; J: TRBJ2-1; CDR3: CASSTDRPGTGYNEQFF
V: TRBV24-1; J: TRBJ2-4; CDR3: CATSDDRDIQYF
V: TRBV7-2; J: TRBJ2-3; CDR3: CASSLAAGDTQYF
V: TRBV15; J: TRBJ2-2; CDR3: CATSREGGGYTGELFF
V: TRBV27; J: TRBJ1-1; CDR3: CASSLGGGPPEAFF
V: TRBV28; J: TRBJ2-2; CDR3: CASSQQGGKDTGELFF
V: TRBV25-1; J: TRBJ2-7; CDR3: CASSEYTHEQYF
V: TRBV6-6; J: TRBJ2-1; CDR3: CASFGGGDNEQFF
V: TRBV4-3; J: TRBJ2-2; CDR3: CASSQAPLFGAGELFF
V: TRBV4-3; J: TRBJ1-2; CDR3: CASSQEVVAGYTF
V: TRBV7-6; J: TRBJ2-5; CDR3: CASSLRDVETQYF
V: TRBV7-2; J: TRBJ1-2; CDR3: CASSLAEGNYGYTF